The source of this TCR beta chain is a study of T cell responses to AZD1222 COVID-19 vaccine. On the study more broadly: Second-dose groups at about 4 or about 12 weeks were pooled. The study's findings and limits: After the peak T cell response, and only then, were repertoires sampled.

Repertoires were generated with immunoSEQ multiplex PCR, while TCRdb's copy carries only in-frame clones and drops some. Of more than 150,000 clones in the sample, around 92% were seen once. With respect to this clone: Its antigen is not known.

The source material was peripheral blood, sampled on day 0 of AZD1222 vaccination. This receptor was taken from an adult in good health.

The CDR3 DNA reads TGCAGCCTCGGGGTAGCGGGAGGGGAGCAGTTCTTC. This codes for CSLGVAGGEQFF. V gene TRBV29-1 combines with J gene TRBJ2-1, with 11 bases matching TRBD2. The V gene end was trimmed by 8 bases and the J gene end by 10 bases; junction bases not matched to a gene: 7. Germline values: CDR1 SQVTM, CDR2 ANQGSEA. The CDR3 is made up of 12 amino acids.